Detailed here is one T cell receptor beta chain. This specimen comes from a study of T-cell reconstitution after alpha-beta-depleted transplantation in children. Unique molecular identifiers were used to barcode this TCRbeta library. One entry per CDR3 protein results from TCRdb running MiXCR on the PCR reads. The table shows about 610,000 distinct CDR3 sequences, with more than 9% occurring only once. The germline V gene encodes CDR1 DFQATT and CDR2 SNEGSKA (reference sequence). The CDR3 is 14 residues long. The V gene lost 3 bases and the J gene lost 5 bases, with 13 bases spanning the gap. The chain combines TRBV20-1 with TRBJ2-2; D is ambiguous. The input for sequencing was PBMCs from the stem cell graft donor, taken from the stem cell graft. This receptor was identified in a human donor who donated a stem cell graft to a child with acute myeloid leukemia. CDR3 amino acids: CSARTPWGTGELFF. CDR3 in DNA: TGCAGTGCTAGGACCCCATGGGGAACCGGGGAGCTGTTTTTT.